This T cell receptor (beta chain) derives from a study of neurological immune-mediated disorders. This CDR3 comprises 14 residues. V was trimmed by 5 bases and J by 1 base, leaving 12 bases between them. Germline lookup yields CDR1 SGHRS and CDR2 YFSETQ. The authors made cDNA by 5'RACE with 10-nucleotide random UMIs. TCRdb redid the calling of the 5' RACE reads with MiXCR, one entry per CDR3 protein. Of 30,000 to 45,000 distinct CDR3 sequences detected, under 14% appear once; the ten largest clones hold just under 4%. The sorted libraries took approximately 1 million CD4+ or CD8+ T cells. This clonotype was counted ten times or more.

The genes are TRBV5-1 and TRBJ1-1; unclear D gene. The receptor was derived from a woman between 25 and 40 years old with HTLV-1-associated myelopathy (HAM/TSP). What was sequenced was CD4+ T cells from blood. This chain's CDR3 is CASRDGTKNTEAFF. CDR3 DNA: TGCGCCAGCAGGGACGGAACAAAGAACACTGAAGCTTTCTTT.